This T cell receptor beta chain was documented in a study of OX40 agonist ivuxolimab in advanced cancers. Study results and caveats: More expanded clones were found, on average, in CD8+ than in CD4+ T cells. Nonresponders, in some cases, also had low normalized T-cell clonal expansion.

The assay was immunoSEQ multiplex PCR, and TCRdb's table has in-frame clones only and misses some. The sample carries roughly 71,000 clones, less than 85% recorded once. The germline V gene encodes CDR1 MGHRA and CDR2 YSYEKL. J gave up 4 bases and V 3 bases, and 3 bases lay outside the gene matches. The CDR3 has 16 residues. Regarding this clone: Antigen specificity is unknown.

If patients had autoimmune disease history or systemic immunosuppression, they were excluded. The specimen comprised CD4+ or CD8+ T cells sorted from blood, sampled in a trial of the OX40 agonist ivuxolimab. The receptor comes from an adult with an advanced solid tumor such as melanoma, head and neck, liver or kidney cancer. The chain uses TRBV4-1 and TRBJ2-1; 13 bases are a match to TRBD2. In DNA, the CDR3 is TGCGCCAGCAGCCAGCCGACTAGCGGGAGGTACAATGAGCAGTTCTTC. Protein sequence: CASSQPTSGRYNEQFF.